The 30 T cell receptor beta chains in this list originate from one sample, sequenced in a study of blood T cell repertoires in COVID-19 (TCRdb year 2020). Libraries were constructed by the immunoSEQ multiplex PCR assay. In TCRdb, the immuneACCESS table is reduced to in-frame sequences with V and J assigned. These tables do not hold every clone; where another copy was compared, an unresolved V gene accounts for under half, and the others remain unexplained. The sample table holds some 210,000 clones, of which 70% to 90% were seen once. About 9.3% of the sample is held by the ten biggest clonotypes. The sample taken for sequencing was PBMCs or T cells enriched from blood (not recorded which). These receptors all come from a man aged 35-49 years who had recovered from COVID-19.

The J gene is TRBJ1-5, the V gene TRBV3-1 (or the pseudogene TRBV3-2); D remains ambiguous. Germline V CDR1 and CDR2: LGHDT, YNNKEL (reference sequence). The CDR3 loop spans 13 amino acids. V was clipped by 0 bases and J by 6 bases, with 6 bases between them. The DNA for the CDR3 is TGTGCCAGCAGCCAAGATAATCTTCAGCCCCAGCATTTT. It translates to CASSQDNLQPQHF.

To note about this clone: Other DNA sequences from this sample encode an identical CDR3 as well. The gene calls are TRBV12-3 or TRBV12-4 and TRBJ1-1; D perhaps matches TRBD1 (6 bases). Trimming removed 6 bases from V and 1 base from J, with 9 bases in between. The CDR3 is made up of 13 amino acids. CDR3 bases: TGTGCCAGCAGCTTGACAGGGAACACTGAAGCTTTCTTT. It translates to CASSLTGNTEAFF.

This sequence joins TRBV27 and TRBJ2-1, with TRBD1 as a possible D gene (6 bases). Trimming took 1 base from V and 4 from J, leaving 11 bases between them. Germline V CDR1 and CDR2: MNHEY, SMNVEV (reference sequence). CDR3 length equals 15 residues. CDR3 sequence: CASSLWLRGYNEQFF. As DNA, the CDR3 is TGTGCCAGCAGTTTATGGCTCAGGGGATACAATGAGCAGTTCTTC.

The CDR3 DNA reads as TGTGCCAGCTCAAGCAAGGGGGCTTCTGGAAACACCATATATTTT. Amino acid sequence: CASSSKGASGNTIYF. This chain uses TRBV18 with TRBJ1-3, with TRBD1 identical over 7 bases. CDR1 KGHSH and CDR2 LQKENI come from the germline V gene. With V trimmed by 5 bases and J by 1 base, 5 bases remained unmatched. This CDR3 has 15 residues.

The V call is TRBV27, the J call TRBJ1-2; a weak D match, TRBD1 (6 bases). CDR1 and CDR2 (germline): MNHEY, SMNVEV (reference sequence). The CDR3 extends over 13 amino acids. Trimming removed 7 bases at V and 8 bases at J, with 17 bases between. In DNA, the CDR3 is TGTGCCAGCAAGCCTAACAGGGTGTCGGGCTACACCTTC. It codes for CASKPNRVSGYTF.

The chain recombines TRBV6-5 with TRBJ2-7, with 9 bases that match TRBD1. The CDR3 is 16 residues long. CDR1 MNHEY and CDR2 SVGAGI come from the germline V gene. Trimming took 2 bases from V and 6 from J; bases not matched to a gene: 11. The DNA for the CDR3 is TGTGCCAGCAGTTACGCAGCGGGGACAGGGAGGGGCGAGCAGTACTTC. As protein: CASSYAAGTGRGEQYF.

The chain is built from TRBV7-9 and TRBJ2-1; TRBD1 might be the D (6 bases). This CDR3 is built from 16 residues. V dropped 5 bases and J dropped 1 base, with 15 bases sitting between them. In germline, CDR1 is SEHNR, CDR2 FQNEAQ (reference sequence). The CDR3 DNA sequence: TGTGCCAGCAGCCCAGCCGGGACACGATCCTACAATGAGCAGTTCTTC. Translated: CASSPAGTRSYNEQFF.

The genes are TRBV5-1 and TRBJ1-6, with TRBD1 matching over 7 bases. J gave up 9 bases and V 4 bases, and 13 bases lay outside the gene matches. CDR3 size: 16 residues. The V gene's germline CDR1 is SGHRS and CDR2 YFSETQ. In DNA form, the CDR3 reads TGCGCCAGCAGCCCGGAAGGGGGCAGATTGGGTTCACCCCTCCACTTT. Protein product: CASSPEGGRLGSPLHF.

V gene TRBV5-5 combines with J gene TRBJ2-3; TRBD2 agrees at 11 bases. Unmatched junction bases numbered 4, after V lost 2 bases and J lost 5 bases. The germline V gene has CDR1 SGHKS and CDR2 YYEKEE (reference sequence). The CDR3 totals 15 residues. The CDR3 spells CASSFSGGAGDTQYF. CDR3 coding DNA: TGTGCCAGCAGCTTTAGCGGGGGGGCGGGAGATACGCAGTATTTT.

This chain uses TRBV5-1 with TRBJ2-3; possible D gene TRBD1, 6 bases. Trimming shortened V by 4 bases and J by 2 bases, and 11 bases separated the two germline ends. This CDR3 region has 14 residues. The V gene's germline CDR1 is SGHRS and CDR2 YFSETQ. CDR3 sequence reads: CASSPGQSTDTQYF. Here the CDR3 DNA reads TGCGCCAGCAGCCCCGGACAGTCCACAGATACGCAGTATTTT.

J is TRBJ1-2 and V is TRBV18; possible D gene TRBD1, 6 bases. The CDR3 consists of 14 residues. V was pared by 5 bases and J by 4 bases, with 14 bases between. Germline CDR1 reads KGHSH; CDR2 reads LQKENI. As DNA, the CDR3 is TGTGCCAGCTCATCCGGACAGAGCTTCTATGGCTACACCTTC. This codes for CASSSGQSFYGYTF.

The chain couples TRBV5-1 to TRBJ1-2; no clear D. Deletions cut 0 bases from V and 0 bases from J, with 6 bases between. Germline loops: CDR1 SGHRS, CDR2 YFSETQ. The CDR3 extends over 14 amino acids. CDR3 coding DNA: TGCGCCAGCAGCTTGGACCCAGCTAACTATGGCTACACCTTC. This codes for CASSLDPANYGYTF. The complete variable domain, with remaining parts taken from reference TRBV5-1 and TRBJ1-2, reads KAGVTQTPRYLIKTRGQQVTLSCSPISGHRSVSWYQQTPGQGLQFLFEYFSETQRNKGNFPGRFSGRQFSNSRSEMNVSTLELGDSALYLCASSLDPANYGYTFGSGTRLTVV.

V and J are TRBV2 and TRBJ1-1; weak D call: TRBD1 (5 bases). The CDR3 sequence is 15 residues long. Trimming stripped 4 bases from V and 1 base from J, with 13 bases between. Germline V lookup: CDR1 SNHLY, CDR2 FYNNEI. The CDR3 loop reads CASSVWGGENTEAFF. For the CDR3, the DNA is TGTGCCAGCAGTGTTTGGGGGGGAGAGAACACTGAAGCTTTCTTT.

The chain employs TRBV18 and TRBJ1-2; 9 bases are shared with TRBD1. The junction had 6 bases not matched to a gene; V was cut back by 4 bases and J by 3 bases. There are 15 residues in the CDR3. Per germline, CDR1 KGHSH and CDR2 LQKENI. Written as DNA, the CDR3 is TGTGCCAGCTCACTACGGACAGGGGTTTACTATGGCTACACCTTC. This encodes CASSLRTGVYYGYTF.

This clone was seen just once. The chain uses TRBV3-1 (or the pseudogene TRBV3-2) and TRBJ1-3, with TRBD1 identical over 7 bases. V shed 1 base and J 4 bases; nucleotides not matched to a gene: 4. The V gene's germline CDR1 is LGHDT and CDR2 YNNKEL (reference sequence). The CDR3 extends over 15 amino acids. The CDR3 sequence is CASSQVTGLGNTIYF. As DNA, the CDR3 is TGTGCCAGCAGCCAAGTGACAGGGTTAGGAAACACCATATATTTT.

This clone was detected once. The chain combines TRBV9 with TRBJ1-1; D uncertain. Trimming removed 7 bases from V and 0 bases from J, with 10 bases in between. The length of the CDR3 is 13 residues. Germline V lookup: CDR1 SGDLS, CDR2 YYNGEE. In nucleotides, the CDR3 is TGTGCCAGCGCGGCGGGGATGAACACTGAAGCTTTCTTT. It encodes CASAAGMNTEAFF.

The V and J genes are TRBV7-8 and TRBJ2-1; D might be TRBD2 (6 bases). Per germline, CDR1 SGHVS and CDR2 FQNEAQ. The V gene lost 3 bases and the J gene lost 2 bases, with 11 bases spanning the gap. This CDR3 is 15 amino acids long. The CDR3 nucleotides read TGTGCCAGCAGCTTCGGGGGAAAGACCTACAATGAGCAGTTCTTC. Protein product: CASSFGGKTYNEQFF.

V gene TRBV6-6 combines with J gene TRBJ2-1, with 7 bases matching TRBD2. J lost 3 bases, V lost 2 bases, and 1 base had no gene match. Germline V gene sequence: CDR1 MNHNY, CDR2 SVGAGI (reference sequence). The CDR3 contains 14 residues. The CDR3 DNA follows: TGTGCCAGCAGTTACGGGGGGGACTACAATGAGCAGTTCTTC. Protein sequence: CASSYGGDYNEQFF.

The J gene is TRBJ1-2, the V gene TRBV19; tentative D call: TRBD1 (5 bases). CDR1 is LNHDA, CDR2 SQIVND, per germline (reference sequence). CDR3 size: 14 residues. V lost 6 bases to trimming and J lost 2 bases, with 13 bases between them. Written as DNA, the CDR3 is TGTGCCAGTAGCGGGGGGGGAAACAACTATGGCTACACCTTC. Its translation: CASSGGGNNYGYTF.

This clone was found a few times. V gene TRBV2 combines with J gene TRBJ1-5; perhaps TRBD1 as D (5 bases). The CDR3 sequence is 14 residues long. Germline V gene lookup returns CDR1 SNHLY and CDR2 FYNNEI. V was cut by 3 bases and J by 5 bases, with 11 bases left in between. CDR3 nucleotide sequence: TGTGCCAGCAGTGAGATCGGGGGGGATCAGCCCCAGCATTTT. This encodes CASSEIGGDQPQHF.

The chain has TRBV27 and TRBJ2-7, with 8 bases that match TRBD2. V lost 6 bases and J lost 6; bases outside the gene matches: 13. The germline gives CDR1 MNHEY, CDR2 SMNVEV (reference sequence). This CDR3 has 15 residues. DNA for the CDR3: TGTGCCAGCAGCCCTCAAACGGGGGGGATGTTCGAGCAGTACTTC. Translated, it gives CASSPQTGGMFEQYF.

The chain employs TRBV5-1 and TRBJ2-7, with TRBD2 as a possible D gene (6 bases). Germline-derived CDR1 and CDR2 are SGHRS and YFSETQ. Trimming cost V 7 bases and J 4 bases, with 15 bases left between them. This CDR3 is built from 13 residues. CDR3 bases: TGCGCCAGCCGGCCTGATAGCGGTTACGAGCAGTACTTC. It is translated as CASRPDSGYEQYF.

The chain combines TRBV2 with TRBJ1-5; D not certain. CDR3 length equals 15 residues. CDR1 SNHLY and CDR2 FYNNEI come from the germline V gene. V was pared by 4 bases and J by 2 bases, with 12 bases between. This CDR3 is CASSGEGSGNQPQHF. Written as DNA, the CDR3 is TGTGCCAGCAGTGGCGAAGGGAGTGGCAATCAGCCCCAGCATTTT.

The chain couples TRBV27 to TRBJ2-7; TRBD2 agrees at 8 bases. The length of the CDR3 is 14 residues. Germline trimming cut 6 bases from V and 9 bases from J; bases unmatched to any gene: 13. CDR1 and CDR2 (germline): MNHEY, SMNVEV (reference sequence). The DNA of the CDR3 is TGTGCCAGCAGCCGGGGGGGCCTTCTCAATGGGCAGTACTTC. As protein: CASSRGGLLNGQYF.

The chain joins TRBV12-3 or TRBV12-4 to TRBJ2-1; D uncertain. V was clipped by 3 bases and J by 7 bases, with 4 bases between them. The CDR3 has 11 residues. The CDR3, as DNA: TGTGCCAGCAGTTTTTCAAATGAGCAGTTCTTC. Protein: CASSFSNEQFF.

The chain carries TRBV6-5 and TRBJ1-2, with 7 bases that match TRBD1. The trim removed 4 bases at V and 3 bases at J, leaving 2 bases unmatched. The CDR3 is made up of 13 amino acids. CDR1 and CDR2 from the germline V gene are MNHEY and SVGAGI. CDR3 loop: CASSFGQDYGYTF. CDR3 coding DNA: TGTGCCAGCAGTTTCGGACAGGACTATGGCTACACCTTC.

The rearrangement uses TRBV10-2 and TRBJ2-2; D is unresolved. The CDR3 has 13 amino acids. Germline-derived CDR1 and CDR2 are WSHSY and SAAADI. The V gene lost 0 bases and the J gene lost 6 bases, with 5 bases spanning the gap. For the CDR3, the DNA is TGCGCCAGCAGTGAGTCAGCGTCCGGGGAGCTGTTTTTT. As protein: CASSESASGELFF.

The rearrangement joins TRBV7-9 to TRBJ2-7; D is possibly TRBD2 (6 bases). Germline assignment: CDR1 SEHNR and CDR2 FQNEAQ (reference sequence). This CDR3 has 14 amino acids. The ends were cut back, 5 bases at V and 5 bases at J, with 16 bases in the middle. CDR3 nucleotides: TGTGCCAGCAGCGATTTTGGGGGGTTCCACGAGCAGTACTTC. This codes for CASSDFGGFHEQYF.

V is TRBV2 and J is TRBJ1-2; no firm D call. The germline V gene encodes CDR1 SNHLY and CDR2 FYNNEI. V was pared by 3 bases and J by 1 base, with 3 bases between. CDR3 length: 12 residues. CDR3 nucleotide sequence: TGTGCCAGCAGTGATAATAACTATGGCTACACCTTC. Amino acid sequence: CASSDNNYGYTF.

In this sample, this clone turned up once. The rearrangement joins TRBV5-1 to TRBJ2-7, with 9 bases aligning to TRBD2. There are 15 residues in the CDR3. The V gene end was trimmed by 0 bases and the J gene end by 4 bases; junction bases not matched to a gene: 5. Germline lookup yields CDR1 SGHRS and CDR2 YFSETQ. CDR3 region: CASSLVASGEYEQYF. The CDR3 DNA follows: TGCGCCAGCAGCTTGGTGGCTAGCGGGGAATACGAGCAGTACTTC.